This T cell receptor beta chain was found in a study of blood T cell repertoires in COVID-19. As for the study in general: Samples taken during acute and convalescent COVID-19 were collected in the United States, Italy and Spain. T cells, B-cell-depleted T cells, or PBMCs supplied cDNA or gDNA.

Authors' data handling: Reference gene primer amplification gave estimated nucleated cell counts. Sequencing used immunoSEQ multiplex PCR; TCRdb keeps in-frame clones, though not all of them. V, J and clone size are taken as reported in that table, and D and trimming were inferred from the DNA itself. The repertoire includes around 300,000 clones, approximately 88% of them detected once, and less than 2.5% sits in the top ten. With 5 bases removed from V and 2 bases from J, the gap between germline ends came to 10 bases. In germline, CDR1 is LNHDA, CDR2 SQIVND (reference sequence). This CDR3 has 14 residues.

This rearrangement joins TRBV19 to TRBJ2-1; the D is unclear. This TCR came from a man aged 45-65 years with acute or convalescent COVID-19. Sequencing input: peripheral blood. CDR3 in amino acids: CASSERSTYNEQFF. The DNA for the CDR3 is TGTGCCAGTAGTGAGAGGTCCACCTACAATGAGCAGTTCTTC. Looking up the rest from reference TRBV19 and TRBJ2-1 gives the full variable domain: DGGITQSPKYLFRKEGQNVTLSCEQNLNHDAMYWYRQDPGQGLRLIYYSQIVNDFQKGDIAEGYSVSREKKESFPLTVTSAQKNPTAFYLCASSERSTYNEQFFGPGTRLTVL.